This T cell receptor beta chain was profiled in a study of blood T cell repertoires in COVID-19. At the level of the study: T cells, B-cell-depleted T cells, or PBMCs supplied cDNA or gDNA.

The germline gives CDR1 MNHEY, CDR2 SVGAGI. V was trimmed by 0 bases and J by 6 bases, leaving 16 bases between them. CDR3 length equals 16 residues. Authors' data handling: It was from reference gene primer amplification that nucleated cell counts were estimated. Only in-frame clones appear in the TCRdb table, and some are missing; sequencing was by immunoSEQ multiplex PCR. D and trimming were read from the DNA, whereas the V and J calls and clone size are those reported in that table. The repertoire includes about 380,000 clones, about 85% of them detected once, and roughly 3.6% sits in the top ten.

This receptor was taken from a woman aged 18-29 years with acute or convalescent COVID-19. Specimen: peripheral blood. V gene TRBV6-5 combines with J gene TRBJ2-3; D remains ambiguous. The CDR3 bases are TGTGCCAGCAGTTACTCGGCAGTTGTTCCCTTGGATACGCAGTATTTT. It yields the protein CASSYSAVVPLDTQYF.